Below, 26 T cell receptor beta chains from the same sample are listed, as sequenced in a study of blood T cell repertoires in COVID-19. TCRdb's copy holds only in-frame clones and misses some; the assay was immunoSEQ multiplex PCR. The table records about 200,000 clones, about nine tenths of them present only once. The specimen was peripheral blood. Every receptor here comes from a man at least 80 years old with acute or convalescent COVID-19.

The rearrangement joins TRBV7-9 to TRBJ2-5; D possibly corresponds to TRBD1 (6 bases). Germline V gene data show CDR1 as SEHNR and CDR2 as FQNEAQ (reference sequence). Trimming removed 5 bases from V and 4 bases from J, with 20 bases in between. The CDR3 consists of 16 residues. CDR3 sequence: CASSPSNRADGETQYF. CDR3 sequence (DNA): TGTGCCAGCAGCCCATCCAACAGGGCCGACGGAGAGACCCAGTACTTC.

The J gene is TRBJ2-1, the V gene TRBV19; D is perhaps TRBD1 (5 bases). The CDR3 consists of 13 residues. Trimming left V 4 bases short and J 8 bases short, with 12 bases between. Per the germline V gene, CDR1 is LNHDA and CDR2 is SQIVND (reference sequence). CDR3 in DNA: TGTGCCAGTAGTAGGAATAGGGGTGATGAGCAGTTCTTC. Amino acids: CASSRNRGDEQFF. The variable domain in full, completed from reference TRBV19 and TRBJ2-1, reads DGGITQSPKYLFRKEGQNVTLSCEQNLNHDAMYWYRQDPGQGLRLIYYSQIVNDFQKGDIAEGYSVSREKKESFPLTVTSAQKNPTAFYLCASSRNRGDEQFFGPGTRLTVL.

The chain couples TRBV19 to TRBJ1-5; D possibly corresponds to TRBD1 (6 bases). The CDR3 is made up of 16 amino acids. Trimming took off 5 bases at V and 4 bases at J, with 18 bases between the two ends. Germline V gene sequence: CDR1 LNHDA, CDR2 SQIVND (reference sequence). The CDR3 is CASSEFSGTLNQPQHF. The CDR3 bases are TGTGCCAGTAGTGAATTCTCCGGGACACTGAATCAGCCCCAGCATTTT.

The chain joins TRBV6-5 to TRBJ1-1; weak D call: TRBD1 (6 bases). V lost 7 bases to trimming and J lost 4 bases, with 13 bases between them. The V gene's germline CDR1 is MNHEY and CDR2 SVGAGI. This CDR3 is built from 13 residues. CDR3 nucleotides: TGTGCCAGCAACGTACAGGGACGCACTGAAGCTTTCTTT. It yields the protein CASNVQGRTEAFF.

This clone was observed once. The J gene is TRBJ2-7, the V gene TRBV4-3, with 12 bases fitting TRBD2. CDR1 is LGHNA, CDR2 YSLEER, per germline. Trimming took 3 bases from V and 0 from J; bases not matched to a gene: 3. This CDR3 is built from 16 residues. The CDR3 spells CASSHLTSGSSYEQYV. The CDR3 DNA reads TGCGCCAGCAGCCACCTGACTAGCGGGAGCTCCTACGAGCAGTACGTC.

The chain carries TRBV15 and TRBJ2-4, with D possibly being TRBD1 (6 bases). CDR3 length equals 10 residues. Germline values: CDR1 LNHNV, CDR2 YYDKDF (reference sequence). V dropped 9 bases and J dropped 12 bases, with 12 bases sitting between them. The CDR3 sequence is CATFKGDQYF. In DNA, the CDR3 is TGTGCCACGTTTAAGGGGGATCAGTACTTC.

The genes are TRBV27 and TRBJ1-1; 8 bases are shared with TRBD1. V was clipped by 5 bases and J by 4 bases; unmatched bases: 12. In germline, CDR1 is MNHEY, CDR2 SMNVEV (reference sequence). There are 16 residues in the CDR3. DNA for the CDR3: TGTGCCAGCAGTGGGGCAGGGGGCCTTTGGAGCACTGAAGCTTTCTTT. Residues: CASSGAGGLWSTEAFF.

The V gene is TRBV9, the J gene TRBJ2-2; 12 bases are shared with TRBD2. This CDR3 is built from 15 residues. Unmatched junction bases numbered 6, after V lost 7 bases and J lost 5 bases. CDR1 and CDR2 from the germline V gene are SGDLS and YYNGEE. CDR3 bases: TGTGCCAGCGGACTAGCGGGGCCTGGGACCGGGGAGCTGTTTTTT. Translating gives CASGLAGPGTGELFF.

Written as DNA, the CDR3 is TGCGCCAGCATCGATTCACCCCTCCACTTT. This translates into CASIDSPLHF. This sequence joins TRBV10-1 and TRBJ1-6, with D uncertain. The germline gives CDR1 WNHNN, CDR2 SYGVQD (reference sequence). This CDR3 contains 10 residues. V lost 7 bases to trimming and J lost 8 bases, with 3 bases between them.

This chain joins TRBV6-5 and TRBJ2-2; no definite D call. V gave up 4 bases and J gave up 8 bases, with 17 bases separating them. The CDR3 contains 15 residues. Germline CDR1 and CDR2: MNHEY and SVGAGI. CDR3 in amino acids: CASSSAGWLTGELFF. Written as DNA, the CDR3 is TGTGCCAGCAGTTCCGCCGGGTGGTTGACGGGGGAGCTGTTTTTT.

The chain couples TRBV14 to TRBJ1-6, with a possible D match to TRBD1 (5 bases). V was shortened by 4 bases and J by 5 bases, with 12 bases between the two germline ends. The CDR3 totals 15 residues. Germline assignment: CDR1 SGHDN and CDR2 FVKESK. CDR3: CASSLGGAHNSPLHF. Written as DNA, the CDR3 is TGTGCCAGCAGCCTGGGAGGGGCCCATAATTCACCCCTCCACTTT.

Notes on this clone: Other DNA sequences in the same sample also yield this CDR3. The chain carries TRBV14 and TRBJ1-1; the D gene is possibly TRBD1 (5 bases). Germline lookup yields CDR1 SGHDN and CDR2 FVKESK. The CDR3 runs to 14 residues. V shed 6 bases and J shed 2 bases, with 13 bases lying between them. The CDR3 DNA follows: TGTGCCAGCAGTCAATTTACAGGAAACACTGAAGCTTTCTTT. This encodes CASSQFTGNTEAFF.

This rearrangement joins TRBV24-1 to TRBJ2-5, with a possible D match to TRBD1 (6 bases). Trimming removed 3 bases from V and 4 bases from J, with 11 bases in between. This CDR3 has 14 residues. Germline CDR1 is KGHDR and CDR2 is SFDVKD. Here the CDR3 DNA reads TGTGCCACCAGTGATACAGGGATTGGAGAGACCCAGTACTTC. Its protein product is CATSDTGIGETQYF.

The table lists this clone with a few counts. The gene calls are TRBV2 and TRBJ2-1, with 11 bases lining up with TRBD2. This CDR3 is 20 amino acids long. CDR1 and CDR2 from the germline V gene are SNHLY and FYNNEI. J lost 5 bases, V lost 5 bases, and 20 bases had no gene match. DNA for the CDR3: TGTGCCAGCAGTAGGGGACAGGCAGCGCCTAGCGGGAGGACTAACAATGAGCAGTTCTTC. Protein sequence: CASSRGQAAPSGRTNNEQFF.

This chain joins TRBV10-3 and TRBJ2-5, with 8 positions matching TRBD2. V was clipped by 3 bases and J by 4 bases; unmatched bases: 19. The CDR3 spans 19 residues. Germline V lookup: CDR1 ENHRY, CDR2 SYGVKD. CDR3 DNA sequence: TGTGCCATCAGTGACTCCTTACTTAGTAGCGGGATATCGGGAGAGACCCAGTACTTC. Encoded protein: CAISDSLLSSGISGETQYF.

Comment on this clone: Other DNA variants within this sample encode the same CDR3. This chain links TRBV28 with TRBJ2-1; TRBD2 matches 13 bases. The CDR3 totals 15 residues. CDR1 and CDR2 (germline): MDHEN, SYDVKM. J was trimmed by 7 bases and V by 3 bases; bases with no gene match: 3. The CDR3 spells CASSLWTSGSNEQFF. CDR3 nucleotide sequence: TGTGCCAGCAGTTTGTGGACTAGCGGGAGTAATGAGCAGTTCTTC.

The CDR3 DNA reads as TGTGCCAGCAGCTCCCGCTTTGAGATGGAGCCAAATGAGCAGTTCTTC. Its protein product is CASSSRFEMEPNEQFF. The chain has TRBV11-3 and TRBJ2-1; D is undetermined. From germline, CDR1 is SGHNT and CDR2 YENEEA. CDR3 length: 16 amino acids. V was trimmed by 4 bases and J by 7 bases, leaving 20 bases between them.

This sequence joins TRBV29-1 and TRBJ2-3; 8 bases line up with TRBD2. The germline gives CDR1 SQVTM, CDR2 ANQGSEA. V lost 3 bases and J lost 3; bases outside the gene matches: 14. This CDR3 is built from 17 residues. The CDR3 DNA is TGCAGCGTTGAGGGAAAGTTAGCGGGACCCCATACAGATACGCAGTATTTT. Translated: CSVEGKLAGPHTDTQYF.

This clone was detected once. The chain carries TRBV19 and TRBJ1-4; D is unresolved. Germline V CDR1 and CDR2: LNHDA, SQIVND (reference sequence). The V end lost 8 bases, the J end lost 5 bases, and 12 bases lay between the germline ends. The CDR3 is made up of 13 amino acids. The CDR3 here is CASLRTGNEKLFF. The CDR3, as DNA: TGTGCCAGTCTTCGGACGGGAAATGAAAAACTGTTTTTT.

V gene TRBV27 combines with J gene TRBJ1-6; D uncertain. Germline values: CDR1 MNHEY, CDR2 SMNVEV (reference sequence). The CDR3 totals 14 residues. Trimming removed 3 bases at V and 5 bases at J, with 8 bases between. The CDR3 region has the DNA TGTGCCAGCAGTTTCAACAGACATAATTCACCCCTCCACTTT. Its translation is CASSFNRHNSPLHF.

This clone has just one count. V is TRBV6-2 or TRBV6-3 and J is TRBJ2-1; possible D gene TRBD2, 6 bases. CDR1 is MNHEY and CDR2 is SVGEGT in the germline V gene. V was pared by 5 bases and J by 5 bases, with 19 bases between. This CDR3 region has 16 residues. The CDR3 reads CASSGGTLGIDNEQFF. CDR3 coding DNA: TGTGCCAGCAGTGGCGGGACGTTGGGGATCGACAATGAGCAGTTCTTC.

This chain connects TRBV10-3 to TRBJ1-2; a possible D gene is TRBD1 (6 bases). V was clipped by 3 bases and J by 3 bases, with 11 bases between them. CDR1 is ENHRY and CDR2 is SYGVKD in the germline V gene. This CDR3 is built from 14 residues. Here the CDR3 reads CAISDSGGDYGYTF. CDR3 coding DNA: TGTGCCATCAGTGATAGTGGGGGCGACTATGGCTACACCTTC.

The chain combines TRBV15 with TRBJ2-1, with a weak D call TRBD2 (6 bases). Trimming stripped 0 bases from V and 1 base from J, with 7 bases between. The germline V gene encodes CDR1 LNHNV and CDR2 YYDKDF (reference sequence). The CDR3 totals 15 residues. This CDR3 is CATSREAGSYNEQFF. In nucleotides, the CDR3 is TGTGCCACCAGCAGAGAGGCGGGATCCTACAATGAGCAGTTCTTC. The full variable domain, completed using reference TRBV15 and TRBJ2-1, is DAMVIQNPRYQVTQFGKPVTLSCSQTLNHNVMYWYQQKSSQAPKLLFHYYDKDFNNEADTPDNFQSRRPNTSFCFLDIRSPGLGDTAMYLCATSREAGSYNEQFFGPGTRLTVL.

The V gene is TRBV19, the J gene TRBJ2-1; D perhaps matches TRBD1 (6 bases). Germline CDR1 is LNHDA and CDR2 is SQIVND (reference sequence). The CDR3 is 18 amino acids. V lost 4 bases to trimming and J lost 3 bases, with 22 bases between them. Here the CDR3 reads CASSTSRLARGLYNEQFF. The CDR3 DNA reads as TGTGCCAGTAGTACGTCCCGGTTGGCCAGGGGCCTCTACAATGAGCAGTTCTTC.

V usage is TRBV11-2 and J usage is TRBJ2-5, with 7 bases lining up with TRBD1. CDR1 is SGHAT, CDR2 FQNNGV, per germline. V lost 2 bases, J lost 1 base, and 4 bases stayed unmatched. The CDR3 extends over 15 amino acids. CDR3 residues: CASSLNRGVQETQYF. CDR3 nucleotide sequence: TGTGCCAGCAGCTTAAACAGGGGAGTCCAAGAGACCCAGTACTTC.

CDR3: CASSFLQGARETQYF. CDR3 nucleotides: TGTGCCAGCAGCTTCCTACAGGGGGCGAGGGAGACCCAGTACTTC. The chain employs TRBV11-2 and TRBJ2-5; 9 bases agree with TRBD1. Germline CDR1 SGHAT, CDR2 FQNNGV. This CDR3 comprises 15 residues. V was pared by 3 bases and J by 5 bases, with 7 bases of the junction left unmatched. Full variable domain (rest looked up from reference TRBV11-2 and TRBJ2-5): EAGVAQSPRYKIIEKRQSVAFWCNPISGHATLYWYQQILGQGPKLLIQFQNNGVVDDSQLPKDRFSAERLKGVDSTLKIQPAKLEDSAVYLCASSFLQGARETQYFGPGTRLLVL.